The next 10 T cell receptor beta chains were all read from a single sample in a study of cytotoxic CD8 clonotypes in ibrutinib-treated CLL. Some clones are missing from TCRdb's copy, which holds only in-frame ones; the method was immunoSEQ multiplex PCR. The sample holds 20,000 to 30,000 clones, about 75% seen once. The material sequenced was PBMCs, taken after 24 months of ibrutinib treatment. The source of these receptors is a human donor with chronic lymphocytic leukemia.

This clone came up a few times. V gene TRBV5-6 combines with J gene TRBJ1-6; maybe TRBD1 (6 bases). Trimming left V 5 bases short and J 5 bases short, with 17 bases between. Germline V gene data show CDR1 as SGHDT and CDR2 as YYEEEE. CDR3 length: 16 residues. For the CDR3, the DNA is TGTGCCAGCAGTTCTTATATGGGGGCCCATAATTCACCCCTCCACTTT. Its translation: CASSSYMGAHNSPLHF.

The chain is built from TRBV27 and TRBJ1-6; 12 nucleotides match TRBD1. Trimming at V came to 5 bases and at J to 10 bases, leaving 6 bases not matched to a gene. The CDR3 extends over 15 amino acids. Germline V gives CDR1 MNHEY, CDR2 SMNVEV (reference sequence). The CDR3 DNA reads TGTGCCAGCAGTCCAGGGACAGGGGGCAAGTCACCCCTCCACTTT. It encodes CASSPGTGGKSPLHF.

This sequence joins TRBV27 and TRBJ1-1; 10 bases match TRBD1. Losses at the gene ends were 5 bases for V and 11 bases for J; bases not matched to a gene: 14. This CDR3 spans 15 amino acids. Germline V gene lookup returns CDR1 MNHEY and CDR2 SMNVEV (reference sequence). In DNA form, the CDR3 reads TGTGCCAGCAGTGCGCCCGCCTCGACAGGGGGCTGGGCTTTCTTT. Encoded protein: CASSAPASTGGWAFF.

The chain employs TRBV10-1 and TRBJ1-2; TRBD1 agrees at 7 bases. CDR1 WNHNN and CDR2 SYGVQD come from the germline V gene (reference sequence). The ends lost 5 bases at V and 3 bases at J; junction bases unmatched: 3. This CDR3 has 13 amino acids. The CDR3 bases are TGCGCCAGCAGTCCTGGGACAGACTATGGCTACACCTTC. This gives the protein CASSPGTDYGYTF.

Only one count was recorded for this clone. The gene calls are TRBV5-4 and TRBJ2-1; D possibly uses TRBD1 or TRBD2 (5 bases each). The CDR3 covers 13 residues. Germline V CDR1 and CDR2: SGHNT, YYREEE (reference sequence). V lost 5 bases and J lost 5, with 11 bases in between. The CDR3 DNA reads as TGTGCCAGCAGAGAGGGCAGGGACAATGAGCAGTTCTTC. As protein: CASREGRDNEQFF.

About this clone: The identical CDR3 is also encoded by other nucleotide sequences in the sample. As DNA, the CDR3 is TGCAGCGTGGGACAGGGTAATGAAAAACTGTTTTTT. As protein: CSVGQGNEKLFF. The chain recombines TRBV29-1 with TRBJ1-4; 9 bases fit TRBD1. After removal of 6 bases from V and 4 bases from J, the junction contained 0 bases not matched to a gene. The CDR3 loop spans 12 amino acids. Germline CDR1 reads SQVTM; CDR2 reads ANQGSEA.

This rearrangement joins TRBV4-1 to TRBJ1-3; the D is unclear. V lost 3 bases and J 1 base, leaving 7 bases between the germline ends. The CDR3 covers 14 residues. Germline-derived CDR1 and CDR2 are MGHRA and YSYEKL. The CDR3 bases are TGCGCCAGCAGCCACCAGCATTCTGGAAACACCATATATTTT. Protein product: CASSHQHSGNTIYF.

V usage is TRBV5-6 and J usage is TRBJ2-7; D may be TRBD1 or TRBD2 (5 bases each). Trimming took 0 bases from V and 4 from J, leaving 11 bases between them. This CDR3 is built from 14 residues. CDR1 and CDR2 (germline): SGHDT, YYEEEE. The CDR3 DNA is TGTGCCAGCAGCTTGGGAGGGTCAGGGTACGAGCAGTACTTC. This gives the protein CASSLGGSGYEQYF.

Here the CDR3 DNA reads TGTGCCAGCAGCGATCTAGCGGTCTCCTACAATGAGCAGTTCTTC. Protein product: CASSDLAVSYNEQFF. The chain couples TRBV2 to TRBJ2-1; TRBD2 aligns across 7 bases. The CDR3 is 15 amino acids. The germline V gene encodes CDR1 SNHLY and CDR2 FYNNEI. V lost 6 bases and J lost 0; bases outside the gene matches: 5.

This chain joins TRBV7-9 and TRBJ1-1; TRBD1 might be the D (6 bases). The V gene lost 4 bases and the J gene lost 4 bases, with 10 bases spanning the gap. Germline V gene sequence: CDR1 SEHNR, CDR2 FQNEAQ (reference sequence). The CDR3 extends over 13 amino acids. The CDR3 DNA follows: TGTGCCAGCAGCTCAGAGGGGGGCACTGAAGCTTTCTTT. This translates into CASSSEGGTEAFF.